These 16 T cell receptor beta chains were sequenced from one sample in a study of blood T cell repertoires in COVID-19. Profiled with immunoSEQ multiplex PCR; TCRdb holds only in-frame clones, not every one. This table has 120,000 or so clones, more than 75% appearing once. Sequencing input: peripheral blood. The receptors originated from a woman aged 70 to 79 with acute or convalescent COVID-19.

The chain employs TRBV5-4 and TRBJ2-1; possible D gene TRBD2, 5 bases. Germline lookup yields CDR1 SGHNT and CDR2 YYREEE (reference sequence). This CDR3 has 15 residues. Trimming took off 0 bases at V and 3 bases at J, with 10 bases between the two ends. CDR3 sequence (DNA): TGTGCCAGCAGCTTGGGAAGCGGAGACTACAATGAGCAGTTCTTC. Amino acid sequence: CASSLGSGDYNEQFF. Full variable domain (rest looked up from reference TRBV5-4 and TRBJ2-1): ETGVTQSPTHLIKTRGQQVTLRCSSQSGHNTVSWYQQALGQGPQFIFQYYREEENGRGNFPPRFSGLQFPNYSSELNVNALELDDSALYLCASSLGSGDYNEQFFGPGTRLTVL.

The chain has TRBV2 and TRBJ2-3; 11 nucleotides line up with TRBD2. V dropped 5 bases and J dropped 5; count of bases not matched to a gene: 3. This CDR3 comprises 14 residues. Per the germline V gene, CDR1 is SNHLY and CDR2 is FYNNEI. CDR3 bases: TGTGCCAGCAGTAGACTAGCGGGGCAAGATACGCAGTATTTT. Its translation is CASSRLAGQDTQYF.

This clone was seen just once. The DNA for the CDR3 is TGTGCCAGCAGCCAAGTTAGTGGGCAGGCGAACACCGGGGAGCTGTTTTTT. Translating it yields CASSQVSGQANTGELFF. The chain couples TRBV4-2 to TRBJ2-2; D is ambiguous. The CDR3 length is 17 residues. Trimming shortened V by 1 base and J by 0 bases, and 12 bases separated the two germline ends. CDR1 and CDR2 from the germline V gene are LGHNA and YNFKEQ.

V is TRBV4-1 and J is TRBJ2-1; the match to TRBD1 covers 10 bases. The CDR3 sequence is 15 residues long. Germline-derived CDR1 and CDR2 are MGHRA and YSYEKL. With 0 bases clipped from V and 5 bases from J, the junction kept 1 base outside the gene matches. This CDR3 reads CASSQDGTGDNEQFF. CDR3 DNA sequence: TGCGCCAGCAGCCAAGATGGGACAGGGGACAATGAGCAGTTCTTC.

V gene TRBV12-5 combines with J gene TRBJ2-2; TRBD1 agrees at 7 bases. Germline assignment: CDR1 LGHNT and CDR2 FRNRAP. This CDR3 spans 15 amino acids. J was trimmed by 4 bases and V by 6 bases; bases with no gene match: 8. This CDR3 reads CASGPDRVGTGELFF. The CDR3 nucleotides read TGTGCTAGTGGCCCTGACAGGGTGGGCACCGGGGAGCTGTTTTTT.

The chain is built from TRBV12-5 and TRBJ2-3; D ambiguous. Trimming cost V 1 base and J 3 bases, with 20 bases left between them. The CDR3 sequence is 18 residues long. The germline gives CDR1 LGHNT, CDR2 FRNRAP. The CDR3 DNA follows: TGTGCTAGTGGTTTGGGTCGCTCCCCGGGTTTAGGAACAGATACGCAGTATTTT. This sequence encodes CASGLGRSPGLGTDTQYF.

The chain uses TRBV19 and TRBJ2-1; the D gene is possibly TRBD1 (6 bases). Trimming removed 5 bases from V and 8 bases from J, with 13 bases in between. The V gene's germline CDR1 is LNHDA and CDR2 SQIVND (reference sequence). CDR3 length: 13 amino acids. The CDR3 is CASSLRQDDEQFF. CDR3 nucleotides: TGTGCCAGTAGTTTAAGACAGGACGATGAGCAGTTCTTC.

This chain links TRBV19 with TRBJ2-7, with 7 bases matching TRBD2. CDR3 length equals 16 residues. Germline CDR1 is LNHDA and CDR2 is SQIVND (reference sequence). The trim removed 3 bases at V and 4 bases at J, leaving 12 bases unmatched. CDR3 in amino acids: CASSMSPGTNRYEQYF. CDR3 sequence (DNA): TGTGCCAGTAGTATGAGTCCAGGGACTAACCGATACGAGCAGTACTTC.

V usage is TRBV30 and J usage is TRBJ2-7, with D unresolved. The CDR3 runs to 12 residues. Per the germline V gene, CDR1 is GTSNPN and CDR2 is SVGIG (reference sequence). Between the trimmed V and J ends, which lost 5 bases and 5 bases, there was a span of 13 bases. CDR3 loop: CAWGPGTHEQYF. The DNA of the CDR3 is TGTGCCTGGGGTCCGGGTACCCACGAGCAGTACTTC.

V and J are TRBV5-4 and TRBJ2-2; 8 bases are a match to TRBD2. Germline values: CDR1 SGHNT, CDR2 YYREEE (reference sequence). The CDR3 has 17 residues. Germline trimming cut 0 bases from V and 3 bases from J; bases unmatched to any gene: 7. CDR3 amino acids: CASSLGSGLAHTGELFF. In nucleotides, the CDR3 is TGTGCCAGCAGCTTGGGCTCAGGACTAGCCCACACCGGGGAGCTGTTTTTT.

The V and J genes are TRBV3-1 (or the pseudogene TRBV3-2) and TRBJ1-2, with D tentatively TRBD1 (5 bases). This CDR3 has 13 residues. Trimming cost V 1 base and J 6 bases, with 9 bases left between them. In germline, CDR1 is LGHDT, CDR2 YNNKEL (reference sequence). CDR3 protein: CASSQGGVDGYTF. The DNA for the CDR3 is TGTGCCAGCAGCCAAGGGGGGGTCGATGGCTACACCTTC.

The V gene is TRBV6-5, the J gene TRBJ2-2, with TRBD1 matching 10 bases. The CDR3 totals 15 residues. V shed 4 bases, J shed 5 bases, and the junction held 4 bases outside the gene matches. In germline, CDR1 is MNHEY, CDR2 SVGAGI. CDR3 protein: CASSFGQGGTGELFF. CDR3 coding DNA: TGTGCCAGCAGTTTCGGACAGGGGGGGACCGGGGAGCTGTTTTTT.

This clone was seen more than once but under ten times. The chain joins TRBV6-4 to TRBJ1-1; TRBD1 aligns across 9 bases. There are 13 residues in the CDR3. Germline CDR1 is MRHNA and CDR2 is SNTAGT. Germline trimming cut 6 bases from V and 7 bases from J; bases unmatched to any gene: 6. This chain's CDR3 is CASRPGQGYEAFF. In nucleotides, the CDR3 is TGTGCCAGCAGACCGGGACAGGGATATGAAGCTTTCTTT.

The chain carries TRBV4-1 and TRBJ1-5, with a weak D call TRBD1 (5 bases). V was pared by 1 base and J by 6 bases, with 13 bases between. This CDR3 contains 15 residues. The germline V gene has CDR1 MGHRA and CDR2 YSYEKL. Written as DNA, the CDR3 is TGCGCCAGCAGCCAAGTTGGGCGGGGCCGTCAGCCCCAGCATTTT. It yields the protein CASSQVGRGRQPQHF.

The V gene is TRBV6-6, the J gene TRBJ1-1; tentatively, D is TRBD1 (5 bases). The V gene lost 7 bases and the J gene lost 4 bases, with 13 bases spanning the gap. The CDR3 is 13 residues long. Germline V lookup: CDR1 MNHNY, CDR2 SVGAGI (reference sequence). The CDR3 loop is CASTNVQGTEAFF. The CDR3, as DNA: TGTGCCAGCACCAATGTCCAGGGCACTGAAGCTTTCTTT.

The chain couples TRBV6-1 to TRBJ1-5; weak D call: TRBD1 (5 bases). The CDR3 has 16 residues. V dropped 1 base and J dropped 6 bases, with 16 bases sitting between them. Germline CDR1 reads MNHNS; CDR2 reads SASEGT. The DNA of the CDR3 is TGTGCCAGCAGTGAAGAGGGGCGGAATAGGGGTCAGCCCCAGCATTTT. Protein: CASSEEGRNRGQPQHF.